This TCR beta chain was identified during a study of CD8 T cells in ankylosing spondylitis. Study outcomes and limitations: A subset of motif variants has previously been described in the synovial fluid and blood of reactive arthritis. CD8+ by phenotype, disease-linked clones were relatively rare in peripheral blood. Reports say disease-linked clones showed up significantly more in matched ankylosing spondylitis synovial fluid. There was a TCR beta motif, made of several highly homologous variants, that appeared characteristic of ankylosing spondylitis blood.

A quantitative 5'-RACE method, one with molecular barcodes, was used to make TCR beta libraries. TCRdb used MiXCR to reprocess the 5' RACE reads, holding one entry per CDR3 protein. The sample carries 350,000 or so distinct CDR3 sequences, roughly 8% recorded once. The table lists this clonotype with a few counts. Its antigen is unidentified. Source material: blood, either unsorted or a sorted T cell fraction (not recorded which). The source is a male donor with ankylosing spondylitis.

The CDR3, as DNA: TGTGCCAGCACCAAAAACAGGGCCGGGGCTAGCGGGAGGCCCCCCTACAATGAGCAGTTCTTC. Its translation is CASTKNRAGASGRPPYNEQFF. The rearrangement uses TRBV9 and TRBJ2-1; 11 positions agree with TRBD2. Germline CDR1 reads SGDLS; CDR2 reads YYNGEE. The CDR3 totals 21 residues. Trimming at V came to 6 bases and at J to 2 bases, leaving 22 bases not matched to a gene.